This record covers a single T cell receptor (beta chain). The target antigen is unknown. This sequence may be a read error, since a much larger clone differs from it by one base. This sample is drawn from a study of read filtering for tumor transcriptome and immune sequencing. Whole-study context: Patients were some 16 male and some 15 female, mean age 65.9 years, range about 40 to 85. Transcriptome libraries were built from DNase-treated RNA. General study points: Dropping single-read clonotypes raised IR-seq and RNA-seq shared-clonotype correlation.

Sampling of bone marrow took place during active disease in every patient. The library was built from about 0.4 ug RNA with molecular barcoded adaptors for alpha/delta and beta/gamma chains. TCRdb fed the reads into MiXCR, producing one record per CDR3 protein. Here the sample spans 100,000 to 150,000 distinct CDR3 sequences, approximately 13% being singletons. The CDR3 is 14 amino acids. Germline lookup yields CDR1 MGHRA and CDR2 YSYEKL. This sequence joins TRBV4-1 and TRBJ2-2, with D maybe TRBD2 (5 bases). The TCR comes from a donor aged 40 or older with multiple myeloma. Sequenced material: a population of CD138-negative cells sorted from bone marrow. CDR3: CASRISFNTGKLFF. The CDR3 bases are TGTGCCAGCAGGATTAGCTTCAACACCGGGAAGCTGTTTTTT.